A selection of T cell receptor beta chains follows, all from one sample in a study of blood T cells in healthy people across ages. MiXCR, run by TCRdb on the 5' RACE reads, gives a single entry per CDR3 protein. The repertoire consists of more than 800,000 distinct CDR3 sequences, with 25% to 35% occurring once and the leading ten covering roughly 17%. Sequencing was done on a sample of blood. These receptors came from a woman older than 75 in good health. Both conserved end residues are part of each CDR3. Fields, in order: clone size, V gene, D gene, J gene, CDR3 DNA, CDR3 protein. D genes are given only for firm matches. Size tells how often a clone was seen (once, few, many) or the class of an expanded clone, and some rows leave it out.

clone size: NA
V gene: TRBV29-1
D gene: NA
J gene: TRBJ2-6
CDR3 DNA: TGCAGCGTTGTGGCAGCAGGGGCCAACGTCCTGACTTTC
CDR3 protein: CSVVAAGANVLTF

clone size: few
V gene: TRBV28
D gene: TRBD2
J gene: TRBJ2-1
CDR3 DNA: TGTGCCAGCAGCGCACGACTAGCGGGTATGAGGGAGCAGTTCTTC
CDR3 protein: CASSARLAGMREQFF

clone size: NA
V gene: TRBV7-2
D gene: NA
J gene: TRBJ1-2
CDR3 DNA: TGTGCCAGCAGCTTATTCTTCGGGCAGCGTGTGAGCTATGGCTACACCTTC
CDR3 protein: CASSLFFGQRVSYGYTF

clone size: NA
V gene: TRBV7-2
D gene: TRBD1
J gene: TRBJ2-1
CDR3 DNA: TGTGCCAGCAGCACAGCCGGGACAGGGTCCTACAATGAGCAGTTCTTC
CDR3 protein: CASSTAGTGSYNEQFF

clone size: NA
V gene: TRBV2
D gene: TRBD1
J gene: TRBJ1-6
CDR3 DNA: TGTGCCAGCAGTGAGGACAGGGATTCACCCCTCCACTTT
CDR3 protein: CASSEDRDSPLHF

clone size: NA
V gene: TRBV7-2
D gene: TRBD2
J gene: TRBJ2-1
CDR3 DNA: TGTGCCAGCAGCTTAGCAGGAGCGGGGGGCTCCTACAATGAGCAGTTCTTC
CDR3 protein: CASSLAGAGGSYNEQFF

clone size: NA
V gene: TRBV21-1
D gene: NA
J gene: TRBJ2-7
CDR3 DNA: TGTGCCAGCACGGGACAGGGACTAGCGGGGGGTTACGAGCAGTACTTC
CDR3 protein: CASTGQGLAGGYEQYF

clone size: NA
V gene: TRBV20-1
D gene: TRBD1
J gene: TRBJ1-1
CDR3 DNA: TGCAGTGCTACAGGGACAGTCGAGATGAACACTGAAGCTTTCTTT
CDR3 protein: CSATGTVEMNTEAFF

clone size: few
V gene: TRBV12-3/TRBV12-4
D gene: NA
J gene: TRBJ1-6
CDR3 DNA: TGTGCCAGCAGGGAAGGGGCTGTTTATAATTCACCCCTCCACTTT
CDR3 protein: CASREGAVYNSPLHF

clone size: NA
V gene: TRBV29-1
D gene: NA
J gene: TRBJ1-1
CDR3 DNA: TGCAGCGGCTTGGTGGCCCGAGAAGCTTTCTTT
CDR3 protein: CSGLVAREAFF

clone size: NA
V gene: TRBV7-2
D gene: TRBD1
J gene: TRBJ1-3
CDR3 DNA: TGTGCCAGCAGCTTAAGAACCAGACAGGGGATCTCTGGAAACACCATATATTTT
CDR3 protein: CASSLRTRQGISGNTIYF

clone size: many
V gene: TRBV7-9
D gene: TRBD1
J gene: TRBJ2-5
CDR3 DNA: TGTGCCAGCAGCCATGGACAGGGGGCTGAGACCCAGTACTTC
CDR3 protein: CASSHGQGAETQYF

clone size: NA
V gene: TRBV2
D gene: TRBD1
J gene: TRBJ1-5
CDR3 DNA: TGTGCCAGCAAGAGGGGGCAGCATAGCAATCAGCCCCAGCATTTT
CDR3 protein: CASKRGQHSNQPQHF

clone size: few
V gene: TRBV7-9
D gene: NA
J gene: TRBJ1-6
CDR3 DNA: TGTGCCAGCAGCCCCCTAGGGGGTTATAATTCACCCCTCCACTTT
CDR3 protein: CASSPLGGYNSPLHF

clone size: NA
V gene: TRBV27
D gene: NA
J gene: TRBJ1-2
CDR3 DNA: TGTGCCAGCAGTTCTGAGGGGGGAGCTAACTATGGCTACACCTTC
CDR3 protein: CASSSEGGANYGYTF

clone size: many
V gene: TRBV11-2
D gene: NA
J gene: TRBJ1-2
CDR3 DNA: TGTGCCAGCTCTCGTACGATAATGGTTGGCTACACCTTC
CDR3 protein: CASSRTIMVGYTF

clone size: NA
V gene: TRBV3-1
D gene: TRBD2
J gene: TRBJ2-1
CDR3 DNA: TGTGCCTGCAGTACTAGCGGATCTTACAATGAGCAGTTCTTC
CDR3 protein: CACSTSGSYNEQFF

clone size: NA
V gene: TRBV20-1
D gene: TRBD2
J gene: TRBJ2-1
CDR3 DNA: TGCAGTGCCAGAAACCTAGCGGAGTACAATGAGCAGTTCTTC
CDR3 protein: CSARNLAEYNEQFF

clone size: NA
V gene: TRBV30
D gene: NA
J gene: TRBJ1-5
CDR3 DNA: TGTGCCTGGAGTACAGGGTCCCATAGCAATCAGCCCCAGCATTTT
CDR3 protein: CAWSTGSHSNQPQHF

clone size: NA
V gene: TRBV27
D gene: TRBD1
J gene: TRBJ1-1
CDR3 DNA: TGTGCCAGCAGCCGGGACAGGGGGGCGTACTATTCCGGAGAAGCTTTCTTT
CDR3 protein: CASSRDRGAYYSGEAFF

clone size: NA
V gene: TRBV10-3
D gene: NA
J gene: TRBJ2-5
CDR3 DNA: TGTGCCATCGAACCGGGGGGCGAGGGAGAGGCCCAGTACTTC
CDR3 protein: CAIEPGGEGEAQYF

clone size: few
V gene: TRBV7-2
D gene: NA
J gene: TRBJ1-5
CDR3 DNA: TGTGCCAGCAGCTTAGGGGGGGGAGTGAGTCAGCCCCAGCATTTT
CDR3 protein: CASSLGGGVSQPQHF

clone size: many
V gene: TRBV6-5
D gene: NA
J gene: TRBJ2-3
CDR3 DNA: TGTGCCAGCAGTTACAAGGCCCCCAGGGATACGCAGTATTTT
CDR3 protein: CASSYKAPRDTQYF

clone size: many
V gene: TRBV5-1
D gene: NA
J gene: TRBJ2-3
CDR3 DNA: TGCGCCAGCAGCAAGTCGGCGCGGGGAGTCACAGATACGCAGTATTTT
CDR3 protein: CASSKSARGVTDTQYF

clone size: NA
V gene: TRBV5-1
D gene: TRBD1
J gene: TRBJ1-2
CDR3 DNA: TGCGCCAGCAGCTCCGACAGGGGTTGGGGAGGCTACACCTTC
CDR3 protein: CASSSDRGWGGYTF

clone size: many
V gene: TRBV20-1
D gene: NA
J gene: TRBJ2-7
CDR3 DNA: TGCAGTGCTAAGGGCATAGCCTACGAGCAGTACTTC
CDR3 protein: CSAKGIAYEQYF

clone size: NA
V gene: TRBV5-1
D gene: TRBD2
J gene: TRBJ2-1
CDR3 DNA: TGCGCCAGCAGTCGTCAAGCGGGGGGGATTGGGGATGAGCAGTTCTTC
CDR3 protein: CASSRQAGGIGDEQFF

clone size: few
V gene: TRBV15
D gene: NA
J gene: TRBJ1-5
CDR3 DNA: TGTGCCACCAGCACGTCCCGAACGGGTTCCCCCCAGCATTTT
CDR3 protein: CATSTSRTGSPQHF

clone size: few
V gene: TRBV3-1
D gene: TRBD1
J gene: TRBJ2-1
CDR3 DNA: TGTGCCAGCAGCCTCGTGGACAGGGTTGTGGACAATGAGCAGTTCTTC
CDR3 protein: CASSLVDRVVDNEQFF

clone size: NA
V gene: TRBV7-2
D gene: NA
J gene: TRBJ2-2
CDR3 DNA: TGTGCCAGCAGCCCTTTCGGGGTCCTTACTCTGTTTTTT
CDR3 protein: CASSPFGVLTLFF

clone size: NA
V gene: TRBV3-1
D gene: NA
J gene: TRBJ1-2
CDR3 DNA: TGTGCCAGCAACCAAGATTACCCGAGTGGCTACACCTTC
CDR3 protein: CASNQDYPSGYTF

clone size: NA
V gene: TRBV7-2
D gene: TRBD2
J gene: TRBJ2-7
CDR3 DNA: TGTGCCAGCAGTCTAGGGGCTAGCGGGGGTGACTACGAGCAGTACTTC
CDR3 protein: CASSLGASGGDYEQYF

clone size: once
V gene: TRBV6-5
D gene: TRBD1
J gene: TRBJ2-4
CDR3 DNA: TGTGCCAGCAGTCCGAGACAGGGAAACAAAAACATTCAGTACTTC
CDR3 protein: CASSPRQGNKNIQYF

clone size: once
V gene: TRBV7-9
D gene: NA
J gene: TRBJ1-2
CDR3 DNA: TGTGCCAGCAGCTTAGCCGGGACACCTAACTATGGCTACACCTTC
CDR3 protein: CASSLAGTPNYGYTF

clone size: NA
V gene: TRBV5-5
D gene: TRBD1
J gene: TRBJ1-2
CDR3 DNA: TGTGCCAGCAGCCTCGAACCGGGACAGAGTTATGGCTACACCTTC
CDR3 protein: CASSLEPGQSYGYTF